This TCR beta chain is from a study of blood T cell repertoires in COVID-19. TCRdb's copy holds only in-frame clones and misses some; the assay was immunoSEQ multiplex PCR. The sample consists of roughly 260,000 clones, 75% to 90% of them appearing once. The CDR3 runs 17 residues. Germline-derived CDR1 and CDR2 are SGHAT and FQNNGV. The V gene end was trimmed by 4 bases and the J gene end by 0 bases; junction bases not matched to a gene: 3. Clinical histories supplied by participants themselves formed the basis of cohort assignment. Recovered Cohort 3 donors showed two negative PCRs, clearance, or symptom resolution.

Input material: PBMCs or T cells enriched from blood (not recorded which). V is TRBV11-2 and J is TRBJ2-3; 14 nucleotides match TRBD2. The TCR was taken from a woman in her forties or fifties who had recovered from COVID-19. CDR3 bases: TGTGCCAGCAGCTCGGGACTAGCGGGAGTAAGCACAGATACGCAGTATTTT. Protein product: CASSSGLAGVSTDTQYF. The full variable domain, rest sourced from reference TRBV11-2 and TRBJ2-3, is EAGVAQSPRYKIIEKRQSVAFWCNPISGHATLYWYQQILGQGPKLLIQFQNNGVVDDSQLPKDRFSAERLKGVDSTLKIQPAKLEDSAVYLCASSSGLAGVSTDTQYFGPGTRLTVL.